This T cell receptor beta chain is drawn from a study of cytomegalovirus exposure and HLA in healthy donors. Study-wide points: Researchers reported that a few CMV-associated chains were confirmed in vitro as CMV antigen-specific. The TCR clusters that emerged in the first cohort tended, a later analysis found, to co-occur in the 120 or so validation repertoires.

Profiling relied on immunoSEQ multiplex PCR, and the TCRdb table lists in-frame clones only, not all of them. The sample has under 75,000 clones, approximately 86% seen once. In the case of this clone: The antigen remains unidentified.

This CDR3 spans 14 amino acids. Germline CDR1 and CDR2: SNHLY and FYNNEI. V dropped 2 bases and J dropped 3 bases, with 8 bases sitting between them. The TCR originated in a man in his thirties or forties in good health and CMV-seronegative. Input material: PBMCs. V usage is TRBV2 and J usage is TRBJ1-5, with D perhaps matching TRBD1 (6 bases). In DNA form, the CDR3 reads TGTGCCAGCAGTGAACGGACAGCCAATCAGCCCCAGCATTTT. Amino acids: CASSERTANQPQHF.